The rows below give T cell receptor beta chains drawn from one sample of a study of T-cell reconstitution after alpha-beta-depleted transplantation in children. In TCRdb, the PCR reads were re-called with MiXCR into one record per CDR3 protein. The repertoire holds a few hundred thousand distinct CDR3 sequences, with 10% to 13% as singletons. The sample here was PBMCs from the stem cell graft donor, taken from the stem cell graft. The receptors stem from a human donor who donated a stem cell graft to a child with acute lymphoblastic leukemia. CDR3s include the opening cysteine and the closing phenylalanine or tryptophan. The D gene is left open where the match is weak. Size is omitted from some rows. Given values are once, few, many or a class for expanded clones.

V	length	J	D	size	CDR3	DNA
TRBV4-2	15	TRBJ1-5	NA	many	CASTHSEGGDQPQHF	TGTGCCAGCACCCACTCGGAGGGGGGGGATCAGCCCCAGCATTTT
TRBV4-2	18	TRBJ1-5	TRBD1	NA	CASSQDLPGGPEGQPQHF	TGTGCCAGCAGCCAAGACCTCCCAGGGGGGCCGGAGGGTCAGCCCCAGCATTTT
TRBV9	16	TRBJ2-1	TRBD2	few	CASSVDPAGGSNEQFF	TGTGCCAGCAGCGTAGACCCAGCGGGAGGTAGCAATGAGCAGTTCTTC
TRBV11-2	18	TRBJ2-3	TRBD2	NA	CASSLVGSGGSSTDTQYF	TGTGCCAGCAGCTTAGTAGGTAGCGGGGGATCTAGCACAGATACGCAGTATTTT
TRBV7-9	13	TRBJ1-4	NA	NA	CASSSTQARPPSF	TGTGCCAGCAGCTCTACTCAGGCTCGGCCCCCCTCTTTT
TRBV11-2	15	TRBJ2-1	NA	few	CASSRPGSGVYEQFF	TGTGCCAGCAGCCGCCCGGGGAGCGGCGTCTATGAGCAGTTCTTC
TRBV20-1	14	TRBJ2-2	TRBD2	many	CSAQGLAATGELFF	TGCAGTGCTCAAGGGCTAGCGGCCACCGGGGAGCTGTTTTTT
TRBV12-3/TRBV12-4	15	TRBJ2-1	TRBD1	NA	CASSLFGTGDNEQFF	TGTGCCAGCAGTTTATTCGGGACAGGGGACAATGAGCAGTTCTTC
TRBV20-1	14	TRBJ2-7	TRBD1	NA	CSARGQGVSYEQYF	TGCAGTGCTAGAGGACAGGGGGTATCCTACGAGCAGTACTTC
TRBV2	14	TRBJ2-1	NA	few	CASSREGGYNEQFF	TGTGCCAGCAGCAGGGAGGGGGGGTACAATGAGCAGTTCTTC
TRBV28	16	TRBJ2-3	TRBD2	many	CASSSGLAGVTDTQYF	TGTGCCAGCAGTTCGGGACTAGCGGGAGTCACAGATACGCAGTATTTT
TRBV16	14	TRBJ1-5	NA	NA	CASSQKGGDWPQHF	TGTGCCAGCAGCCAAAAAGGGGGAGATTGGCCCCAGCATTTT
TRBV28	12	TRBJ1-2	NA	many	CASSFRQYGYTF	TGTGCCAGCAGTTTCAGACAGTATGGCTACACCTTC
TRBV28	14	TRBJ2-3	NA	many	CASSWTGRGDTQYF	TGTGCCAGCAGTTGGACTGGGCGAGGGGATACGCAGTATTTT
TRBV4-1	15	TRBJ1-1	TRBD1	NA	CASSEQGTRDTEAFF	TGCGCCAGCAGCGAACAGGGGACGAGGGACACTGAAGCTTTCTTT
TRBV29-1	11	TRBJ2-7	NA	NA	CSVPRGQEQYF	TGCAGCGTCCCGCGGGGCCAAGAGCAGTACTTC
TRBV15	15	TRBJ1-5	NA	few	CATSRPGRGNQPQHF	TGTGCCACCAGCAGACCCGGGAGGGGCAATCAGCCCCAGCATTTT
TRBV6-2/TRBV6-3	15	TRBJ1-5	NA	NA	CASNSGGRSNQPQHF	TGTGCCAGCAATAGCGGGGGCCGGAGCAATCAGCCCCAGCATTTT
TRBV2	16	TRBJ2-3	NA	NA	CASSEVGSGPTDTQYF	TGTGCCAGCAGTGAAGTCGGGAGCGGCCCCACAGATACGCAGTATTTT
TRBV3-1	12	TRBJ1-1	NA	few	CASSHGEAKAFF	TGTGCCAGCAGCCATGGGGAGGCTAAAGCTTTCTTT
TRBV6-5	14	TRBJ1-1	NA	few	CASSYVGVNTEAFF	TGTGCCAGCAGTTACGTGGGCGTGAACACTGAAGCTTTCTTT
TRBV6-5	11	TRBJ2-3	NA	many	CASRKSDTQYF	TGTGCCAGCAGAAAGTCAGATACGCAGTATTTT
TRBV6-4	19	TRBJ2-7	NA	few	CASSRDRFFVTDQRAEQYF	TGTGCCAGCAGCCGAGACAGGTTTTTCGTTACAGACCAGAGGGCCGAGCAGTACTTC
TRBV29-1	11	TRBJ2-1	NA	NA	CSVEIGHEQFF	TGCAGCGTTGAAATCGGGCACGAGCAGTTCTTC
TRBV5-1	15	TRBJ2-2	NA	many	CASSSDPPGTGELFF	TGCGCCAGCAGCTCGGACCCCCCAGGGACCGGGGAGCTGTTTTTT
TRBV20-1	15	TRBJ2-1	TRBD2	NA	CSARKTSGSYNEQFF	TGCAGTGCTAGAAAGACTAGCGGGAGCTACAATGAGCAGTTCTTC
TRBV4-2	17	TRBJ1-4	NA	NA	CASSQVDGGPVNEKLFF	TGTGCCAGCAGCCAAGTTGACGGTGGGCCGGTTAATGAAAAACTGTTTTTT
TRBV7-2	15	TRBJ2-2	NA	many	CASSLGGANTGELFF	TGTGCCAGCAGCTTAGGGGGGGCGAACACCGGGGAGCTGTTTTTT
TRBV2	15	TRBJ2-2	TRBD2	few	CASSAAAGAPGELFF	TGTGCCAGCAGTGCCGCAGCGGGAGCACCCGGGGAGCTGTTTTTT
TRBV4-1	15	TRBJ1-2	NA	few	CASSTMLSGHYGYTF	TGCGCCAGCTCAACCATGTTATCGGGCCACTATGGCTACACCTTC
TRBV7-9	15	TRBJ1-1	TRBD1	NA	CASPPQGRRNTEAFF	TGTGCCAGCCCCCCACAGGGGAGGAGGAACACTGAAGCTTTCTTT
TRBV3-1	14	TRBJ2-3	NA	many	CASSQGQFTDTQYF	TGTGCCAGCAGCCAAGGGCAGTTCACAGATACGCAGTATTTT
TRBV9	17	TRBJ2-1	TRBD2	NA	CASSLRLAGGSLGEQFF	TGTGCCAGCAGCCTCCGACTAGCGGGAGGGTCGTTGGGGGAGCAGTTCTTC
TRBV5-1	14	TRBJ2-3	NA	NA	CASSPPGGSDTQYF	TGCGCCAGCAGCCCACCGGGTGGCTCAGATACGCAGTATTTT
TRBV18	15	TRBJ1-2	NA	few	CASSPRQGANYGYTF	TGTGCCAGCTCACCTCGACAAGGAGCTAACTATGGCTACACCTTC
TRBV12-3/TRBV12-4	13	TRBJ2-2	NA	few	CASSRPEVGELFF	TGTGCCAGCAGTCGTCCCGAGGTCGGGGAGCTGTTTTTT
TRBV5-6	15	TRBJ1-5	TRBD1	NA	CASSYWTGANQPQHF	TGTGCCAGCAGCTACTGGACAGGCGCTAATCAGCCCCAGCATTTT
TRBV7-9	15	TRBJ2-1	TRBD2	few	CASRILAGENNEQFF	TGTGCCAGCAGGATACTAGCGGGAGAAAACAATGAGCAGTTCTTC
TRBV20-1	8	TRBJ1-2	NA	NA	CSCCGYTF	TGCAGTTGTTGTGGCTACACCTTC
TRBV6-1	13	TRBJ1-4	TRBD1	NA	CASTVDRTEKLFF	TGTGCCAGCACTGTGGACAGGACGGAAAAACTGTTTTTT
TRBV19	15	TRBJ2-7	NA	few	CASSIVGGMPYEQYF	TGTGCCAGTAGTATCGTTGGGGGAATGCCCTACGAGCAGTACTTC
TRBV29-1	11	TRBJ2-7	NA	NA	CSAGGGYEQYF	TGCAGCGCCGGGGGTGGCTACGAGCAGTACTTC
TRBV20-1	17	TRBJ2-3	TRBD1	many	CSARISFGQGWPDTQYF	TGCAGTGCTAGGATATCGTTTGGACAGGGTTGGCCAGATACGCAGTATTTT
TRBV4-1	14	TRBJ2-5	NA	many	CASSQDVRLETQYF	TGCGCCAGCAGCCAAGACGTGAGATTAGAGACCCAGTACTTC
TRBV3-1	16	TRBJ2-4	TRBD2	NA	CASSQTGTSGSDIQYF	TGTGCCAGCAGCCAGACCGGGACTAGCGGGAGTGACATTCAGTACTTC
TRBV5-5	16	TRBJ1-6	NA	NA	CASSREGAPDNSPLHF	TGTGCCAGCAGCCGGGAGGGCGCACCGGATAATTCACCCCTCCACTTT
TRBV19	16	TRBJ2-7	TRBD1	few	CASSPNGRQGSYEQYF	TGTGCCAGTAGTCCAAACGGAAGACAGGGCTCCTACGAGCAGTACTTC
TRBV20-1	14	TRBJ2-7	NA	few	CSARALGTTYEQYF	TGCAGTGCTAGAGCGCTGGGTACGACCTACGAGCAGTACTTC
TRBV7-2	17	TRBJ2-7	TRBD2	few	CASSLTSGRPGAFEQYF	TGTGCCAGCAGCTTGACTAGCGGGAGGCCCGGGGCCTTCGAGCAGTACTTC
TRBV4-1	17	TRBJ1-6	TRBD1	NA	CASSQVPGTGSNSPLHF	TGCGCCAGCAGCCAAGTCCCTGGGACAGGGAGTAATTCACCCCTCCACTTT
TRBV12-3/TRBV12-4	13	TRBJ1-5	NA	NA	CASTLHSNQPQHF	TGTGCCAGCACCCTACATAGCAATCAGCCCCAGCATTTT
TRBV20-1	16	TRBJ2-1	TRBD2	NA	CCAREGSGRVRNEQFF	TGCTGTGCTAGAGAGGGTAGCGGGAGGGTTCGCAATGAGCAGTTCTTC